This T cell receptor beta chain comes out of a study of Ad26.COV2.S vaccination and SARS-CoV-2 variants. The wider study: By the intramuscular route, Ad26.COV2.S was given once, or twice 56 days apart.

The V gene lost 2 bases and the J gene lost 3 bases, with 17 bases spanning the gap. Germline lookup yields CDR1 LNHDA and CDR2 SQIVND (reference sequence). The CDR3 loop spans 16 amino acids. Libraries were prepared by immunoSEQ multiplex PCR; TCRdb keeps only in-frame clonotypes and omits some of them. The data contain about 440,000 clones, approximately 90% of them singletons. As for treatment: about 20 received Ad26.COV2.S at low or high dose, single or two shots; about 5 received placebo; per-sample allocation not given. Collection of samples fell on day 63 after the first vaccine or placebo injection. This Boston cohort included adults aged 18-55 years. Turning to this clone: Its antigen is not identified.

Broader study findings: It was vaccine recipients, not placebo recipients, who had the higher spike-specific TCR breadth. A substantial breadth of spike-specific CD8+ and CD4+ T cell responses after vaccination has been reported.

The chain links TRBV19 to TRBJ2-7, with D tentatively TRBD2 (5 bases). The sample here was peripheral blood, taken in a trial of Ad26.COV2.S vaccine versus placebo. This receptor was obtained from a person between 18 and 60 years old who received the Ad26.COV2.S COVID-19 vaccine or a placebo. This CDR3 reads CASSISARGTYYEQYF. Here the CDR3 DNA reads TGTGCCAGTAGTATATCCGCCCGGGGAACCTACTACGAGCAGTACTTC. Full variable domain (rest looked up from reference TRBV19 and TRBJ2-7): DGGITQSPKYLFRKEGQNVTLSCEQNLNHDAMYWYRQDPGQGLRLIYYSQIVNDFQKGDIAEGYSVSREKKESFPLTVTSAQKNPTAFYLCASSISARGTYYEQYFGPGTRLTVT.